These T cell receptor beta chains were read from a single sample in a study of blood T cell repertoires in COVID-19. The repertoire was sequenced with immunoSEQ multiplex PCR; TCRdb's copy has only in-frame clones and lacks some. The sample carries about 200,000 clones, roughly 84% recorded once. Sequences were obtained from peripheral blood. Every receptor here comes from an elderly woman with acute or convalescent COVID-19. Both conserved end residues are part of each CDR3. The D gene is left open where the match is weak. Expanded clones are given a class, and other clones once, few, many or no size at all.

V	size	J	length	D	DNA	CDR3
TRBV19	-	TRBJ1-5	14	-	TGTGCCAGTAACCTTGGGCATATCAATCAGCCCCAGCATTTT	CASNLGHINQPQHF
TRBV6-5	-	TRBJ1-1	15	-	TGTGCCAGCAGAAAGACCCTTGGGGCTTTGCTTGAAGCTTTCTTT	CASRKTLGALLEAFF
TRBV2	-	TRBJ2-5	15	TRBD2	TGTGCCAGCAGTGTTACTAGCGGGAGGGTTGAGACCCAGTACTTC	CASSVTSGRVETQYF
TRBV29-1	-	TRBJ2-3	15	TRBD1	TGCAGCGTTCACGGCGGACAGGGCGTTGCAGATACGCAGTATTTT	CSVHGGQGVADTQYF
TRBV30	-	TRBJ1-1	15	-	TGTGCCTGGAAAACTGTATCGATTTTGAACACTGAAGCTTTCTTT	CAWKTVSILNTEAFF
TRBV19	once	TRBJ1-2	15	TRBD1	TGTGCCAGTACTCGGGACAGGGCGCCCGGCTATGGCTACACCTTC	CASTRDRAPGYGYTF
TRBV18	once	TRBJ2-5	12	-	TGTGCCAGCTCACTCGGCCAAGAGACCCAGTACTTC	CASSLGQETQYF
TRBV7-7	once	TRBJ2-3	18	TRBD2	TGTGCTAGCAGCTTAGGGACTAGCGGGAGGCCCCCTGCAGATACGCAGTATTTT	CASSLGTSGRPPADTQYF
TRBV6-5	-	TRBJ1-2	15	TRBD1	TGTGCCAGCAGTTACTCGAGTACGGGACAGTGGGGCTACACCTTC	CASSYSSTGQWGYTF
TRBV7-9	-	TRBJ2-7	15	TRBD2	TGTGCCAGCAGCTTAGATCTAGCGGGAGTATACGAGCAGTACTTC	CASSLDLAGVYEQYF
TRBV5-1	-	TRBJ2-2	14	TRBD2	TGCGCCAGCCAACTAGCGGGCAACACCGGGGAGCTGTTTTTT	CASQLAGNTGELFF
TRBV5-6	-	TRBJ2-1	19	TRBD2	TGTGCCAGCAGCCCAAAAGGACTAGCGGGAGTAACTTCCTACAATGAGCAGTTCTTC	CASSPKGLAGVTSYNEQFF
TRBV29-1	-	TRBJ2-4	13	TRBD2	TGCAGCGTTGAGGGGGGGGCCAAAAACATTCAGTACTTC	CSVEGGAKNIQYF
TRBV11-1	-	TRBJ2-7	12	-	TGTGCCAGCAGTGGCAGAAGCTACGAGCAGTACTTC	CASSGRSYEQYF
TRBV29-1	-	TRBJ2-3	16	-	TGCAGCGTTGAAGGGCCCGGGACACCTAGCACAGATACGCAGTATTTT	CSVEGPGTPSTDTQYF
TRBV3-1/TRBV3-2	-	TRBJ1-1	14	-	TGTGCCAGCAGCCACGCCAGGGAGGGCACTGAAGCTTTCTTT	CASSHAREGTEAFF
TRBV14	-	TRBJ2-1	14	-	TGTGCCAGCAGCCAATGGAGACGCGTCAATGAGCAGTTCTTC	CASSQWRRVNEQFF
TRBV28	-	TRBJ1-5	14	-	TGTGCCAGCAGTTTCTGGCAGGGCAATCAGCCCCAGCATTTT	CASSFWQGNQPQHF
TRBV30	-	TRBJ2-1	16	TRBD2	TGTGCCTGGGGGAGTACGTCCACGGGAGGGCCGGGTGAGCAGTTCTTC	CAWGSTSTGGPGEQFF
TRBV18	-	TRBJ1-2	18	TRBD1	TGTGCCAGCTCCGACGAGATTGGGACAGGGACTTCTAACTATGGCTACACCTTC	CASSDEIGTGTSNYGYTF
TRBV6-6	few	TRBJ2-1	13	-	TGTGCCAGCAAGGCCGTTGGAGGCAATGAGCAGTTCTTC	CASKAVGGNEQFF
TRBV2	-	TRBJ2-1	15	TRBD2	TGTGCCAGCAGCGACACTAGCGGGATTAGGAATGAGCAGTTCTTC	CASSDTSGIRNEQFF
TRBV7-9	-	TRBJ2-7	14	TRBD1	TGTGCCAGCAGCTTAACAGGGGGCTCCTACGAGCAGTACTTC	CASSLTGGSYEQYF
TRBV5-1	-	TRBJ2-3	15	TRBD2	TGCGCCAGCAGCTTCTTAGCGGGGGAGGGAGATACGCAGTATTTT	CASSFLAGEGDTQYF
TRBV5-4	-	TRBJ2-7	14	-	TGTGCCAGCAGCTTGTTAACAGGCTCCTACGAGCAGTACTTC	CASSLLTGSYEQYF
TRBV9	-	TRBJ2-1	12	-	TGTGCCAGCAGCGTAGAAGGGGACTCACAGTTCTTC	CASSVEGDSQFF
TRBV7-2	-	TRBJ1-2	13	TRBD1	TGTGCCAGCAGTGTACAGGGGAGCTATGGCTACACCTTC	CASSVQGSYGYTF
TRBV29-1	-	TRBJ1-1	12	-	TGCAGCGTTGAGGGGCAGACGAGAGGAGCTTTCTTT	CSVEGQTRGAFF